This entry lists 13 T cell receptor beta chains sequenced from one sample in a study of T cells in Graves' hyperthyroidism and ophthalmopathy. Authors of the study amplified TCR beta CDR3 regions from RNA transcripts. The HTBI primer set served for first-round RT-PCR of the TCR CDR3. TCRdb reprocessed the multiplex PCR reads via MiXCR and lists one record per CDR3 protein. The sample has fewer than 750,000 distinct CDR3 sequences; just over 45% are singletons. The sequencing sample was made of peripheral blood or thyroid tissue (not recorded which). The receptors stem from a young woman with Graves' hyperthyroidism.

The chain links TRBV20-1 to TRBJ1-5; D is unresolved. Trimming took 1 base from V and 14 from J, leaving 18 bases between them. This CDR3 spans 13 amino acids. CDR1 DFQATT and CDR2 SNEGSKA come from the germline V gene (reference sequence). CDR3 in DNA: TGCAGTGCTAGAGGGGGTAGCGGGAGGTACGAGCATTTT. Residues: CSARGGSGRYEHF.

This clonotype was detected ten times or more. The CDR3 nucleotides are TGTGCCAGCAGTGAATTGGGGAGGATGAACACTGAAGCTTTCTTT. Translation: CASSELGRMNTEAFF. The gene calls are TRBV25-1 and TRBJ1-1; D gene unclear. The CDR3 is made up of 15 amino acids. Germline V CDR1 and CDR2: MGHDK, SYGVNS. Trimming shortened V by 1 base and J by 0 bases, and 9 bases separated the two germline ends.

The CDR3 is CASSFRTSSYEQYF. The CDR3 region has the DNA TGTGCCAGCAGTTTTCGAACTAGCTCCTACGAGCAGTACTTC. V is TRBV6-9 and J is TRBJ2-7, with a tentative D call TRBD2 (5 bases). This CDR3 is 14 amino acids long. V was shortened by 4 bases and J by 0 bases, with 10 bases between the two germline ends. Per the germline V gene, CDR1 is MNHGY and CDR2 is SVAAGI.

The gene calls are TRBV24-1 and TRBJ1-3, with D tentatively TRBD1 (5 bases). The CDR3 is 15 amino acids. V lost 7 bases and J 8 bases, leaving 20 bases between the germline ends. Germline V gives CDR1 KGHDR, CDR2 SFDVKD. The CDR3 DNA is TGTGCCACCAGAAGAGGGGACGGCCCTTCGGACACCATATATTTT. This sequence encodes CATRRGDGPSDTIYF.

This clonotype was observed at least ten times. The rearrangement links TRBV29-1 to TRBJ2-2, with TRBD2 matching 7 bases. CDR1 is SQVTM, CDR2 ANQGSEA, per germline. J was trimmed by 7 bases and V by 0 bases; bases with no gene match: 8. The CDR3 covers 15 residues. In nucleotides, the CDR3 is TGCAGCGTTGAAGATCAGGGAGGGCCGGTCGGGGAGCTGTTTTTT. It is translated as CSVEDQGGPVGELFF.

The gene calls are TRBV5-5 and TRBJ1-4, with 8 bases aligning to TRBD1. Germline loops: CDR1 SGHKS, CDR2 YYEKEE (reference sequence). CDR3 length: 15 residues. The V and J ends lost 4 bases and 4 bases, in that order; junction bases with no gene match: 6. The CDR3 here is CASSGDRGVNEKLFF. The CDR3 DNA reads as TGTGCCAGCAGCGGCGACAGGGGCGTTAATGAAAAACTGTTTTTT.

The chain has TRBV3-1 and TRBJ1-2; no clear D. This CDR3 contains 17 residues. V lost 0 bases and J 4 bases, leaving 18 bases between the germline ends. Germline CDR1 and CDR2: LGHDT and YNNKEL (reference sequence). The CDR3 DNA reads as TGTGCCAGCAGCCAAGATTATGGTATGGGTAAGGGCTATGGCTACACCTTC. Translating gives CASSQDYGMGKGYGYTF.

The table lists this clonotype with many counts. It may be a read error: a sequence one base away is much more abundant. This sequence joins TRBV29-1 and TRBJ2-5; D possibly corresponds to TRBD1 (6 bases). This CDR3 contains 11 residues. Trimming cost V 3 bases and J 12 bases, with 14 bases left between them. Germline V lookup: CDR1 SQVTM, CDR2 ANQGSEA. CDR3 sequence reads: CSVDRGTLEYF. The CDR3, as DNA: TGCAGCGTTGATAGGGGGACCCTCGAGTACTTC.

This clonotype was counted ten times or more. The chain recombines TRBV27 with TRBJ2-7; TRBD2 aligns across 10 bases. Germline trimming cut 5 bases from V and 2 bases from J; bases unmatched to any gene: 6. Germline assignment: CDR1 MNHEY and CDR2 SMNVEV (reference sequence). CDR3 length: 15 residues. CDR3 region: CASSPVAGGTYEQYF. The CDR3 DNA reads as TGTGCCAGCAGTCCGGTAGCGGGGGGCACCTACGAGCAGTACTTC.

This clonotype was counted a single time. The J gene is TRBJ2-5, the V gene TRBV7-3, with 8 bases matching TRBD1. The CDR3 covers 14 residues. The junction had 6 bases not matched to a gene; V was cut back by 2 bases and J by 7 bases. CDR1 is SGHTA and CDR2 is FQGTGA in the germline V gene. DNA of the CDR3: TGTGCCAGCAGCTTATCAGGGGGCGATGGGACCCAGTACTTC. Encoded protein: CASSLSGGDGTQYF.

CDR3 sequence reads: CASSVMGGAGELFF. The CDR3 DNA is TGTGCCAGCAGCGTAATGGGGGGCGCCGGGGAGCTGTTTTTT. This chain joins TRBV2 and TRBJ2-2; D possibly matches TRBD1 or TRBD2 (6 bases each). The germline V gene has CDR1 SNHLY and CDR2 FYNNEI. The CDR3 sequence is 14 residues long. Trimming took off 6 bases at V and 6 bases at J, with 14 bases between the two ends.

The chain carries TRBV24-1 and TRBJ2-3; 8 positions agree with TRBD2. The CDR3 has 16 residues. Germline CDR1 KGHDR, CDR2 SFDVKD. J was trimmed by 1 base and V by 3 bases; bases with no gene match: 5. DNA of the CDR3: TGTGCCACCAGTGATCCTACGACTAGCGGCACAGATACGCAGTATTTT. Its protein is CATSDPTTSGTDTQYF.

V is TRBV24-1 and J is TRBJ2-5; 10 bases fit TRBD1. V was pared by 7 bases and J by 2 bases, with 6 bases of the junction left unmatched. There are 15 residues in the CDR3. Germline loops: CDR1 KGHDR, CDR2 SFDVKD. The CDR3 nucleotides read TGTGCCACCAGCGCAGACAGGGGGCTTCAAGAGACCCAGTACTTC. This translates into CATSADRGLQETQYF.